Shown below are 5 T cell receptor beta chains from a single sample sequenced in a study of T cell responses to AZD1222 COVID-19 vaccine. Profiling relied on immunoSEQ multiplex PCR, and the TCRdb table lists in-frame clones only, not all of them. The sample has about 100,000 clones; about 89% are singletons. The material sequenced was peripheral blood, taken 28 days after the second AZD1222 dose. These receptors all stem from an adult who received the AZD1222 COVID-19 vaccine.

The chain combines TRBV4-3 with TRBJ1-1, with D uncertain. Germline V CDR1 and CDR2: LGHNA, YSLEER. V gave up 2 bases and J gave up 2 bases, with 6 bases separating them. The CDR3 has 13 amino acids. The CDR3 loop is CASSQRQNTEAFF. The CDR3 region has the DNA TGCGCCAGCAGCCAAAGACAAAACACTGAAGCTTTCTTT.

The chain has TRBV12-3 or TRBV12-4 and TRBJ1-2; D gene unclear. The CDR3 has 13 amino acids. V shed 1 base and J shed 2 bases, with 5 bases lying between them. The CDR3: CASSLGGNYGYTF. In DNA, the CDR3 is TGTGCCAGCAGTTTAGGGGGAAACTATGGCTACACCTTC.

The gene calls are TRBV11-2 and TRBJ2-2; tentatively, D is TRBD1 (5 bases). Trimming shortened V by 8 bases and J by 1 base, and 14 bases separated the two germline ends. CDR1 and CDR2 (germline): SGHAT, FQNNGV. The length of the CDR3 is 15 residues. DNA of the CDR3: TGTGCCAGCCCATCCCAGGGTGGGAACACCGGGGAGCTGTTTTTT. It codes for CASPSQGGNTGELFF.

This chain joins TRBV2 and TRBJ1-2; 7 nucleotides align to TRBD1. This CDR3 is 17 amino acids long. Unmatched junction bases numbered 9, after V lost 1 base and J lost 1 base. The V gene's germline CDR1 is SNHLY and CDR2 FYNNEI. DNA for the CDR3: TGTGCCAGCAGTGAAGGACAGGGACAGTTTCTTAACTATGGCTACACCTTC. Residues: CASSEGQGQFLNYGYTF.

The V and J genes are TRBV27 and TRBJ2-7; TRBD2 might be the D (5 bases). Trimming took 2 bases from V and 6 from J, leaving 8 bases between them. CDR1 and CDR2 from the germline V gene are MNHEY and SMNVEV (reference sequence). The CDR3 extends over 12 amino acids. The CDR3 DNA follows: TGTGCCAGCAGTTTACCCCGGGGCGAGCAGTACTTC. Translated, it gives CASSLPRGEQYF.